This T cell receptor (beta chain) was retrieved from a study of T cells in Graves' hyperthyroidism and ophthalmopathy. The study's findings and limits: The model forecast ophthalmopathy, anticipating it by a median around 6.5 months before onset. The majority of expanded thyroid clonotypes above 0.001 also appeared in blood.

This clonotype was observed at least ten times. Its cognate antigen is unknown. Trimming at V came to 11 bases and at J to 4 bases, leaving 9 bases not matched to a gene. This CDR3 comprises 13 residues. Patients counted as stable if ophthalmopathy did not develop within 18 months. In making diagnoses, clinical symptoms, serum thyroxine and TRAb, thyroid ultrasound and orbital computed tomography were all used. TCR beta CDR3 region amplification was performed from RNA transcripts. HTBI primers were the set used in a first-round RT-PCR of the TCR CDR3. MiXCR, run by TCRdb on the multiplex PCR reads, gives a single entry per CDR3 protein. The data contain about 690,000 distinct CDR3 sequences, 17% of them singletons.

The clonotype was recovered from a man aged 45-60 years with Graves' hyperthyroidism. The specimen sequenced was blood. The chain is built from TRBV12-3 or TRBV12-4 and TRBJ2-7, with TRBD1 matching over 9 bases. This chain's CDR3 is CASNGQGSYEQYF. For the CDR3, the DNA is TGTGCCTCGAACGGACAGGGGTCGTACGAGCAGTACTTC.